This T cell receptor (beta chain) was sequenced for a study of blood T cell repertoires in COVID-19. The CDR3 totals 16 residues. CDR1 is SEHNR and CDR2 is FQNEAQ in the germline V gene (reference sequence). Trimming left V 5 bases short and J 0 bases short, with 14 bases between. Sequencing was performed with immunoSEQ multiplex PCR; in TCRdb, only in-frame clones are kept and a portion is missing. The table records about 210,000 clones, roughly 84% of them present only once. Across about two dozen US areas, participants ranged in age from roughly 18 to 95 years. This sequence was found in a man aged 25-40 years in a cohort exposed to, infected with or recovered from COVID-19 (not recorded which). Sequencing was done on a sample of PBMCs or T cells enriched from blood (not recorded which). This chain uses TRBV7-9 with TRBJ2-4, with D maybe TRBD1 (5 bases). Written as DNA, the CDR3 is TGTGCCAGCAGCGACGCCAAGGGGCTAGCCAAAAACATTCAGTACTTC. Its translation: CASSDAKGLAKNIQYF.